This T cell receptor (beta chain) was identified in a study of cytomegalovirus exposure and HLA in healthy donors. The PCR ran on 60 Vbeta and 13 Jbeta primers. Profiled with immunoSEQ multiplex PCR; TCRdb holds only in-frame clones, not every one. The table has 200,000 to 300,000 clones, 84% seen once. The V and J ends lost 2 bases and 2 bases respectively, with 13 bases between them. The V gene's germline CDR1 is SGHTA and CDR2 FQGNSA. The CDR3 runs to 16 residues. The source material was PBMCs. The sequence came from a middle-aged woman in good health and CMV-seropositive. J is TRBJ2-1 and V is TRBV7-2, with TRBD2 as a possible D gene (6 bases). The CDR3 bases are TGTGCCAGCAGCTTACGGTCTAGCGCGGCCTACAATGAGCAGTTCTTC. Translation: CASSLRSSAAYNEQFF.